These 27 T cell receptor beta chains came from one sample sequenced in a study of blood T cells in healthy people across ages. The use of a sample-barcoded 5' primer and a J-beta primer mix characterized a second PCR of roughly 6 to 11 cycles. TCRdb fed the 5' RACE reads into MiXCR, producing one record per CDR3 protein. The data contain about a million distinct CDR3 sequences, roughly 43% of them singletons. The sequencing input was blood. Receptors originate from a man younger than 40 in good health.

This clonotype was found a few times. V gene TRBV10-3 combines with J gene TRBJ1-2, with 10 bases fitting TRBD1. The germline CDR1 and CDR2 sequences are ENHRY and SYGVKD. J lost 3 bases, V lost 5 bases, and 6 bases had no gene match. The CDR3 has 15 amino acids. The DNA of the CDR3 is TGTGCCATCAGTTTGGGACAGGGGATCGACTATGGCTACACCTTC. This sequence encodes CAISLGQGIDYGYTF.

The chain employs TRBV30 and TRBJ1-4; the D is unclear. The CDR3 has 15 amino acids. Per the germline V gene, CDR1 is GTSNPN and CDR2 is SVGIG (reference sequence). Trimming took off 0 bases at V and 3 bases at J, with 11 bases between the two ends. The CDR3 loop reads CAWSVHGGPNEKLFF. The CDR3 nucleotides read TGTGCCTGGAGTGTCCACGGAGGTCCTAATGAAAAACTGTTTTTT.

This clonotype was recorded a few times. The J gene is TRBJ2-7, the V gene TRBV6-1; unclear D gene. CDR1 is MNHNS and CDR2 is SASEGT in the germline V gene. Deletions cut 3 bases from V and 1 base from J, with 16 bases between. The CDR3 length is 16 residues. CDR3 region: CASSDPEGLKSYEQYF. DNA of the CDR3: TGTGCCAGCAGTGATCCGGAAGGGTTAAAATCCTACGAGCAGTACTTC.

The chain recombines TRBV5-1 with TRBJ1-6; D call uncertain. CDR1 and CDR2 (germline): SGHRS, YFSETQ. V lost 0 bases to trimming and J lost 6 bases, with 7 bases between them. This CDR3 region has 14 residues. The CDR3 reads CASSLVGTNSPLHF. DNA for the CDR3: TGCGCCAGCAGCTTGGTTGGAACTAATTCACCCCTCCACTTT.

This clonotype occurred many times. The CDR3 here is CASSYRTNEQFF. The CDR3 coding sequence is TGTGCCAGCAGTTATAGGACGAATGAGCAGTTCTTC. The chain carries TRBV6-2 or TRBV6-3 and TRBJ2-1; no definite D call. The CDR3 is 12 amino acids. V was pared by 3 bases and J by 7 bases, with 7 bases between. Germline V gene sequence: CDR1 MNHEY, CDR2 SVGEGT.

The V call is TRBV9, the J call TRBJ1-1; 9 bases agree with TRBD1. The CDR3 has 16 residues. V was pared by 4 bases and J by 6 bases, with 13 bases of the junction left unmatched. Germline CDR1 and CDR2: SGDLS and YYNGEE. The CDR3 here is CASSSLAGQGSAEAFF. CDR3 nucleotides: TGTGCCAGCAGCTCGCTCGCGGGACAGGGTAGCGCTGAAGCTTTCTTT.

This sequence joins TRBV24-1 and TRBJ1-1; D is possibly TRBD1 (6 bases). The CDR3 consists of 14 residues. Germline-derived CDR1 and CDR2 are KGHDR and SFDVKD. V was trimmed by 7 bases and J by 1 base, leaving 12 bases between them. DNA for the CDR3: TGTGCCACCAGCCCGGGGGGGCGGAACACTGAAGCTTTCTTT. Protein: CATSPGGRNTEAFF.

This sequence joins TRBV29-1 and TRBJ2-3; possibly TRBD2 for D (6 bases). The V end lost 5 bases, the J end lost 1 base, and 13 bases lay between the germline ends. CDR1 is SQVTM, CDR2 ANQGSEA, per germline. This CDR3 has 14 residues. The CDR3 is CSVLASLGTDTQYF. Written as DNA, the CDR3 is TGCAGCGTTCTAGCGTCGCTCGGCACAGATACGCAGTATTTT.

In the case of this clonotype: This may be a read error, as it is one base from a much larger clone. The chain has TRBV20-1 and TRBJ1-5; weak D call: TRBD1 (6 bases). The CDR3 is 15 amino acids. The germline CDR1 and CDR2 sequences are DFQATT and SNEGSKA (reference sequence). The CDR3 spells CGARDNPGADQPQHF. The CDR3 region has the DNA TGCGGTGCTAGAGATAACCCAGGGGCCGATCAGCCCCAGCATTTT.

This clonotype was observed a few times. The rearrangement joins TRBV7-2 to TRBJ1-2; 8 nucleotides match TRBD1. The CDR3 totals 15 residues. Per the germline V gene, CDR1 is SGHTA and CDR2 is FQGNSA. The junction had 10 bases not matched to a gene; V was cut back by 5 bases and J by 5 bases. The CDR3 region is CASSPRQGLQYGYTF. Written as DNA, the CDR3 is TGTGCCAGCAGCCCAAGACAGGGGCTACAATATGGCTACACCTTC.

In its sample, this clonotype was seen once. The chain recombines TRBV20-1 with TRBJ1-1; TRBD1 agrees at 7 bases. The CDR3 totals 12 residues. J gave up 6 bases and V 2 bases, and 3 bases lay outside the gene matches. Germline assignment: CDR1 DFQATT and CDR2 SNEGSKA (reference sequence). This CDR3 is CSARPQGAEAFF. Written as DNA, the CDR3 is TGCAGTGCTAGACCCCAGGGGGCTGAAGCTTTCTTT.

The chain uses TRBV7-2 and TRBJ1-5, with TRBD1 identical over 10 bases. V shed 4 bases and J 0 bases; nucleotides not matched to a gene: 9. The CDR3 runs 18 residues. CDR1 SGHTA and CDR2 FQGNSA come from the germline V gene. The CDR3 here is CASSSGTGEGFSNQPQHF. In DNA, the CDR3 is TGTGCCAGCAGCTCGGGGACAGGGGAAGGCTTTAGCAATCAGCCCCAGCATTTT.

The rearrangement links TRBV4-1 to TRBJ2-7; TRBD2 matches 7 bases. Per germline, CDR1 MGHRA and CDR2 YSYEKL. CDR3 length equals 15 residues. The V and J ends lost 0 bases and 5 bases, in that order; junction bases with no gene match: 7. CDR3 sequence reads: CASSQERGLSNEQYF. CDR3 bases: TGCGCCAGCAGCCAAGAAAGGGGACTATCGAACGAGCAGTACTTC.

This sequence joins TRBV7-2 and TRBJ2-3, with D perhaps TRBD2 (6 bases). The CDR3 is made up of 16 amino acids. Germline CDR1 and CDR2: SGHTA and FQGNSA. Trimming cost V 1 base and J 7 bases, with 18 bases left between them. This CDR3 is CASSLVGGVTRNTQYF. The CDR3 DNA is TGTGCCAGCAGCTTAGTCGGCGGGGTCACACGAAATACGCAGTATTTT.

This sequence joins TRBV28 and TRBJ2-1; possible D gene TRBD2, 5 bases. The CDR3 contains 13 residues. V shed 5 bases and J shed 10 bases, with 15 bases lying between them. Per the germline V gene, CDR1 is MDHEN and CDR2 is SYDVKM. The CDR3 DNA is TGTGCCAGCAGTACTGGACTTTCCCCGGAGCAGTTCTTC. Translated: CASSTGLSPEQFF.

V gene TRBV7-9 combines with J gene TRBJ1-2; D remains unclear. Looked up from germline, CDR1 is SEHNR and CDR2 is FQNEAQ (reference sequence). Trimming pared 3 bases from V and 6 bases from J, leaving 20 bases between. The CDR3 runs 16 residues. The CDR3 DNA reads as TGTGCCAGCAGCTTCACAGTGACCGGCCCCCACGATGGCTACACCTTC. Protein product: CASSFTVTGPHDGYTF. The full variable domain, in which reference TRBV7-9 and TRBJ1-2 provide the parts outside the CDR3, is DTGVSQNPRHKITKRGQNVTFRCDPISEHNRLYWYRQTLGQGPEFLTYFQNEAQLEKSRLLSDRFSAERPKGSFSTLEIQRTEQGDSAMYLCASSFTVTGPHDGYTFGSGTRLTVV.

The genes are TRBV7-9 and TRBJ2-5; 8 bases fit TRBD2. Germline V CDR1 and CDR2: SEHNR, FQNEAQ (reference sequence). The CDR3 length is 17 residues. Trimming at V came to 5 bases and at J to 0 bases, leaving 11 bases not matched to a gene. CDR3 amino acids: CASSPAGALKYQETQYF. DNA of the CDR3: TGTGCCAGCAGCCCAGCGGGGGCCCTAAAGTACCAAGAGACCCAGTACTTC.

This clonotype showed up just a few times. The rearrangement links TRBV4-2 to TRBJ2-6; D not resolved. Trimming pared 0 bases from V and 1 base from J, leaving 10 bases between. CDR1 LGHNA and CDR2 YNFKEQ come from the germline V gene. This CDR3 is built from 17 residues. CDR3 region: CASSQDLKGSGANVLTF. The CDR3 DNA reads TGTGCCAGCAGCCAAGATCTTAAAGGGTCTGGGGCCAACGTCCTGACTTTC.

This clonotype was observed once. The chain couples TRBV27 to TRBJ2-4; maybe TRBD2 (7 bases). Near its end, the DNA agrees better with TRBJ2-7, so the J call may be wrong. In germline, CDR1 is MNHEY, CDR2 SMNVEV (reference sequence). The CDR3 covers 15 residues. Here the CDR3 reads CASSPRGGGSYEQYF. The CDR3 DNA is TGTGCCAGCAGTCCACGAGGGGGGGGCTCCTACGAGCAGTACTTC.

This chain links TRBV10-2 with TRBJ2-1; perhaps D is TRBD1 or TRBD2 (5 bases each). The DNA end is more similar to TRBJ2-7, so the J call may be wrong. CDR3 length equals 14 residues. Per the germline V gene, CDR1 is WSHSY and CDR2 is SAAADI. The CDR3 spells CASGGPSSYTEQYF. CDR3 bases: TGCGCCAGCGGGGGACCGAGCTCCTACACTGAGCAGTACTTC.

This clonotype was counted once. The rearrangement uses TRBV2 and TRBJ2-4; D uncertain. Gene TRBJ2-7 matches the end of the DNA better, so the J call may be wrong. Germline V gene lookup returns CDR1 SNHLY and CDR2 FYNNEI. The CDR3 is 13 residues long. The CDR3 DNA sequence: TGTGCCAGTACCGGAAGACAATGGTACGAGCAGTACTTC. Translation gives CASTGRQWYEQYF.

V gene TRBV12-3 or TRBV12-4 combines with J gene TRBJ2-2; D unclear. V was cut by 10 bases and J by 13 bases, with 16 bases left in between. The CDR3 sequence is 11 residues long. In nucleotides, the CDR3 is TGTGCCACCTCTTCAGAGCGTCGGCTGTTTTTT. It codes for CATSSERRLFF.

This clonotype was counted many times. The J gene is TRBJ2-5, the V gene TRBV7-2; D not resolved. Looked up from germline, CDR1 is SGHTA and CDR2 is FQGNSA. V lost 2 bases to trimming and J lost 2 bases, with 9 bases between them. The CDR3 sequence is 14 residues long. CDR3 sequence reads: CASSLSWVQETQYF. CDR3 in DNA: TGTGCCAGCAGCTTAAGTTGGGTACAAGAGACCCAGTACTTC.

This chain connects TRBV7-8 to TRBJ2-1, with D perhaps matching TRBD1 or TRBD2 (6 bases each). In germline, CDR1 is SGHVS, CDR2 FQNEAQ. Trimming stripped 3 bases from V and 0 bases from J, with 18 bases between. There are 18 residues in the CDR3. The CDR3 sequence is CASSFEGRGRSSYNEQFF. In DNA form, the CDR3 reads TGTGCCAGCAGCTTCGAGGGTCGGGGGCGTAGCTCCTACAATGAGCAGTTCTTC.

In its sample, this clonotype was seen many times. The chain links TRBV12-3 or TRBV12-4 to TRBJ1-2, with a tentative D call TRBD1 (6 bases). V was trimmed by 1 base and J by 4 bases, leaving 7 bases between them. The CDR3 spans 13 residues. DNA for the CDR3: TGTGCCAGCAGTTTAGGGACAGTCTATGGCTACACCTTC. Its protein product is CASSLGTVYGYTF.

The chain has TRBV6-6 and TRBJ1-5; unclear D gene. This CDR3 is 16 amino acids long. V was shortened by 11 bases and J by 0 bases, with 20 bases between the two germline ends. Germline CDR1 is MNHNY and CDR2 is SVGAGI (reference sequence). DNA for the CDR3: TGTGCCGCCTGGGAGTACGAATTCATTAGCAATCAGCCCCAGCATTTT. It specifies CAAWEYEFISNQPQHF.

The chain employs TRBV20-1 and TRBJ1-6, with D uncertain. CDR1 is DFQATT and CDR2 is SNEGSKA in the germline V gene (reference sequence). The ends were cut back, 0 bases at V and 0 bases at J, with 12 bases in the middle. The CDR3 sequence is 17 residues long. The DNA of the CDR3 is TGCAGTGCTAGAGATCATAGTGGTAGCTCCTATAATTCACCCCTCCACTTT. Protein: CSARDHSGSSYNSPLHF.